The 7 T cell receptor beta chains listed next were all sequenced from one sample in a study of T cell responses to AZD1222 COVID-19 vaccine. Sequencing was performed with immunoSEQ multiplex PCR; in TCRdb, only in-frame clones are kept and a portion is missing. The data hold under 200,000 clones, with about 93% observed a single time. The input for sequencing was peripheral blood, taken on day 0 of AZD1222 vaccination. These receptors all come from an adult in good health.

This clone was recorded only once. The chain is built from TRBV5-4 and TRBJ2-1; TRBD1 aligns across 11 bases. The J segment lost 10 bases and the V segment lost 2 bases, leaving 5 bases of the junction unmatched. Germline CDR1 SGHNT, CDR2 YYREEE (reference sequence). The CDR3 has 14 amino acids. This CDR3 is CASSLGQGALEQFF. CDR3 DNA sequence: TGTGCCAGCAGCTTAGGACAGGGGGCCTTGGAGCAGTTCTTC.

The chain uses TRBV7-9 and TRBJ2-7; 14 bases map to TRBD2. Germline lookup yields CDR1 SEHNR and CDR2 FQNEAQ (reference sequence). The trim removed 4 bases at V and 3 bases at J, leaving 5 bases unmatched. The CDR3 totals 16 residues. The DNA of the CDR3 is TGTGCCAGCAGCTCTGGGACTAGCGGGAGAAGCTACGAGCAGTACTTC. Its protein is CASSSGTSGRSYEQYF.

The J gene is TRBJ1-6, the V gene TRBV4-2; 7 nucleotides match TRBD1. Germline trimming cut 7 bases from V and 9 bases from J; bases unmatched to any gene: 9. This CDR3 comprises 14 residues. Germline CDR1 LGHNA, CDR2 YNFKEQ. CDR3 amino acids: CASTLQGTASPLHF. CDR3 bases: TGTGCCAGCACCCTACAGGGGACAGCTTCACCCCTCCACTTT.

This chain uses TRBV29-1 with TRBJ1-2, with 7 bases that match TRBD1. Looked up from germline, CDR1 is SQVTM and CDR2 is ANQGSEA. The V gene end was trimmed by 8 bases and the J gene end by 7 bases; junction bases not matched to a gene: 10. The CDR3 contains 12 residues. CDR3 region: CSSGEDRRGYTF. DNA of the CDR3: TGCAGCTCTGGGGAGGACAGGCGTGGCTACACCTTC.

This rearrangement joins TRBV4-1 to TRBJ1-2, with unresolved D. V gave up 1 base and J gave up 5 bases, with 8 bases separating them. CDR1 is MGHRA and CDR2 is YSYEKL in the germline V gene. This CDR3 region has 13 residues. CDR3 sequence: CASSQVTLYGYTF. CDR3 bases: TGCGCCAGCAGCCAAGTTACCTTGTATGGCTACACCTTC.

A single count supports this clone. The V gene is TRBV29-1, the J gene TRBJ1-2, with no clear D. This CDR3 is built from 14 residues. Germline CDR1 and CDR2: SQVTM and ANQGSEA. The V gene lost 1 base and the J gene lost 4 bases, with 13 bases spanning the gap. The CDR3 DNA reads TGCAGCGTTGAAGCTTCCCGCAAAAGCTATGGCTACACCTTC. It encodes CSVEASRKSYGYTF.

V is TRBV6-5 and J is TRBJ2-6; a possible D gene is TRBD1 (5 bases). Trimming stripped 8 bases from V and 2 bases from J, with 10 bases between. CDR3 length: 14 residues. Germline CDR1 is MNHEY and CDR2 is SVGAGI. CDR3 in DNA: TGTGCCAGCTCCCCAGGGCCTGGGGCCAACGTCCTGACTTTC. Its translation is CASSPGPGANVLTF.